This TCR beta chain was sequenced during a study of T cell responses to AZD1222 COVID-19 vaccine (dated by TCRdb to the early 2020s). Study-wide context: AZD1222 recipients whose second dose came at about 4 weeks and those whose second dose came at about 12 weeks were combined into one group, since spike-specific TCR depth and breadth did not differ between the two schedules. A total of just over 230 trial participants underwent TCR sequencing, of whom about 200 had received two doses of AZD1222 and around 26 had received two doses of the MenACWY control vaccine. Trial participants were enrolled by age into subgroups of 18-55, 56-69 and 70-plus years, and around 150, 28 and 57 TCR-sequenced participants, respectively, were included in these subgroups. Paper-wide results and their limitations: Spike-specific TCR breadth and depth rose significantly after two AZD1222 doses compared with day 0 and with MenACWY recipients. Vaccine-associated CD4 TCRs spanned the whole spike protein, with dominant responses in regions 160-218 and 743-854. Conclusions about previously exposed vaccinees are limited because only five to seven AZD1222 recipients were SARS-CoV-2 seropositive at baseline. Reportedly, almost half of the unique spike-specific TCRs recognized epitopes lying outside the regions that are mutated in the B.1.351 and B.1.1.7 variants. Participants were mostly white British and included more females than males, and it was suggested by the authors that clonal diversity may have been underestimated. No day 14 peak-response samples were available, so repertoires were characterized only after the peak T cell response. The 56-69-year group was small, and its depth increase did not reach significance, likely because of low power.

The CDR3 regions of human TCRbeta chains were analyzed by immunosequencing. Under the source paper's analysis protocol: TCRs in the repertoires were matched against a reference library of SARS-CoV-2-specific TCRs that had been generated with the MIRA antigen-specificity platform. Breadth was defined as the fraction of unique TCRs that were SARS-CoV-2-associated, and depth was defined as the fraction of total T cells that were SARS-CoV-2-associated. Using the MIRA data, each spike-specific TCR was mapped to the spike region that the TCR reacts to and placed in a CD4 or CD8 class. Log10-transformed breadth and depth values were compared by one-way ANOVA with Sidak's multiple comparisons tests. TCRdb retrieved this table from immuneACCESS and kept in-frame rearrangements only. Not all clones are present; in checked studies, unresolved V genes account for under half, and no reason is known for the remainder. That table is the source of V, J and clone size, and D and trimming were worked out from the DNA. The sample yields 150,000 to 200,000 clones; almost 95% were counted once. The biggest ten clones account for about 9.2% of the sample.

On this clone: This clone's antigen is unknown. There are no base qualities to consult, and no much larger clone falls within one base.

Per the publication, the time point label means: baseline before first vaccination. Vaccinee samples came from UK trials COV001 and COV002, including a single-blind randomized controlled phase 2/3 trial of AZD1222 (ChAdOx1 nCoV-19) in healthy adults. Trial participant PBMC samples were collected at day 0 and day 28 after the second dose for TCRbeta chain sequencing. From the cysteine through the phenylalanine, the CDR3 covers 14 amino acids. Solely the CDR3 DNA is kept, with 42 bases framed from the first base. V sheds 1 base and J sheds 2 bases, leaving 7 bases between their ends. The germline V gene sets CDR1 to SGHDT and CDR2 to YYEEEE.

The sequencing here drew on peripheral blood, taken on day 0 of AZD1222 vaccination. The TCR was taken from an adult in good health. This chain is built from TRBV5-6 and TRBJ1-5; the D gene is perhaps TRBD1, on 6 matching bases. The nucleotide sequence reads as follows: TGTGCCAGCAGCTTGAGGGGGGGCAATCAGCCCCAGCATTTT. It translates to CASSLRGGNQPQHF.